These 16 T cell receptor beta chains originate from one sample sequenced in a study of T cell changes during pregnancy in multiple sclerosis. This table comes from immunoSEQ multiplex PCR, and its TCRdb copy is limited to in-frame clones, with some not included. The table records some 64,000 clones, approximately 91% of them present only once. The sample in question was peripheral blood, obtained in the first trimester of pregnancy. The receptors originated from a female donor with multiple sclerosis, enrolled in a pregnancy study.

The chain has TRBV10-2 and TRBJ2-5, with 9 positions matching TRBD1. The V gene's germline CDR1 is WSHSY and CDR2 SAAADI. V shed 5 bases, J shed 5 bases, and the junction held 12 bases outside the gene matches. This CDR3 has 16 residues. The CDR3 coding sequence is TGCGCCAGCAGTCAATCCCGGGACAGGGTGTCGGAGACCCAGTACTTC. This sequence encodes CASSQSRDRVSETQYF.

V gene TRBV2 combines with J gene TRBJ2-7; a weak D match, TRBD2 (5 bases). The CDR3 runs to 13 residues. From germline, CDR1 is SNHLY and CDR2 FYNNEI. V dropped 3 bases and J dropped 6 bases, with 12 bases sitting between them. The chain's CDR3 is CASSDAGEGEQYF. Here the CDR3 DNA reads TGTGCCAGCAGTGACGCAGGAGAGGGCGAGCAGTACTTC.

V usage is TRBV6-1 and J usage is TRBJ2-3, with 12 bases fitting TRBD2. Per germline, CDR1 MNHNS and CDR2 SASEGT. The CDR3 is 16 residues long. V shed 4 bases, J shed 4 bases, and the junction held 6 bases outside the gene matches. The CDR3 loop is CASSVILAGGADTQYF. CDR3 DNA: TGTGCCAGCAGTGTAATACTAGCGGGAGGTGCAGATACGCAGTATTTT.

The chain joins TRBV11-1 to TRBJ2-5; the D gene is possibly TRBD2 (5 bases). The germline V gene encodes CDR1 SGHAT and CDR2 FQDESV (reference sequence). V was shortened by 5 bases and J by 0 bases, with 16 bases between the two germline ends. The CDR3 extends over 16 amino acids. CDR3 protein: CASSRAGELYQETQYF. CDR3 nucleotide sequence: TGTGCCAGCAGCAGAGCCGGGGAGCTCTACCAAGAGACCCAGTACTTC.

The chain has TRBV6-1 and TRBJ1-6; D gene uncertain. Germline CDR1 MNHNS, CDR2 SASEGT. The length of the CDR3 is 15 residues. V was cut by 6 bases and J by 4 bases, with 13 bases left in between. The CDR3 bases are TGTGCCAGCAGGGGCGGGCAGTCTTATAATTCACCCCTCCACTTT. Amino acids: CASRGGQSYNSPLHF.

The CDR3 protein is CASSFINRAWVTEAFF. Here the CDR3 DNA reads TGTGCCAGCAGCTTCATAAACAGGGCCTGGGTCACTGAAGCTTTCTTT. The chain recombines TRBV5-6 with TRBJ1-1, with D possibly matching TRBD1 (6 bases). V was clipped by 2 bases and J by 4 bases, with 18 bases between them. Germline CDR1 is SGHDT and CDR2 is YYEEEE. The length of the CDR3 is 16 residues.

CDR3 DNA: TGTGCCAGCAGCTTGGCCGGTGAACAAGAGACCCAGTACTTC. Protein sequence: CASSLAGEQETQYF. The chain combines TRBV5-6 with TRBJ2-5; D unclear. The CDR3 totals 14 residues. In germline, CDR1 is SGHDT, CDR2 YYEEEE. Trimming pared 0 bases from V and 2 bases from J, leaving 8 bases between.

This clone was seen just once. The chain employs TRBV2 and TRBJ1-1, with a weak D call TRBD1 (5 bases). Germline assignment: CDR1 SNHLY and CDR2 FYNNEI. There are 13 residues in the CDR3. V gave up 6 bases and J gave up 7 bases, with 15 bases separating them. The CDR3 coding sequence is TGTGCCAGCAGGAATACCGGGACTCATGAAGCTTTCTTT. It yields the protein CASRNTGTHEAFF.

This clone has just a few counts. The rearrangement links TRBV14 to TRBJ1-1; 10 positions match TRBD1. V was pared by 4 bases and J by 4 bases, with 6 bases of the junction left unmatched. CDR1 is SGHDN, CDR2 FVKESK, per germline. The CDR3 length is 15 residues. The CDR3 sequence is CASSRSTGGLTEAFF. For the CDR3, the DNA is TGTGCCAGCAGCCGATCGACAGGGGGCCTCACTGAAGCTTTCTTT. The complete variable domain, with remaining parts taken from reference TRBV14 and TRBJ1-1, reads EAGVTQFPSHSVIEKGQTVTLRCDPISGHDNLYWYRRVMGKEIKFLLHFVKESKQDESGMPNNRFLAERTGGTYSTLKVQPAELEDSGVYFCASSRSTGGLTEAFFGQGTRLTVV.

The CDR3 DNA reads as TGTGCCAGTAGTAATCGGGGGCGCGGGACTAGCGGAGGGGGGTCGCAGTATTTT. Translation gives CASSNRGRGTSGGGSQYF. V usage is TRBV19 and J usage is TRBJ2-3, with TRBD2 identical over 11 bases. Trimming at V came to 4 bases and at J to 10 bases, leaving 19 bases not matched to a gene. CDR1 is LNHDA and CDR2 is SQIVND in the germline V gene (reference sequence). This CDR3 has 18 residues.

The chain has TRBV5-1 and TRBJ1-2, with 7 bases fitting TRBD1. This CDR3 has 15 residues. Germline-derived CDR1 and CDR2 are SGHRS and YFSETQ. V was clipped by 0 bases and J by 7 bases; unmatched bases: 9. CDR3 sequence: CASSLGLDRVGGYTF. The CDR3 nucleotides read TGCGCCAGCAGCTTGGGACTCGACAGGGTGGGTGGCTACACCTTC.

This clone was seen a few times. CDR3 in amino acids: CASSRVAGSTDTQYF. CDR3 in DNA: TGTGCCAGCAGTAGGGTAGCGGGAAGCACAGATACGCAGTATTTT. The rearrangement links TRBV6-4 to TRBJ2-3; 8 bases fit TRBD2. The CDR3 has 15 amino acids. Trimming removed 5 bases from V and 0 bases from J; junction bases left unmatched: 4. Germline V gives CDR1 MRHNA, CDR2 SNTAGT.

V usage is TRBV28 and J usage is TRBJ2-7, with D perhaps matching TRBD1 (5 bases). Germline CDR1 is MDHEN and CDR2 is SYDVKM. V gave up 5 bases and J gave up 7 bases, with 21 bases separating them. The CDR3 loop spans 15 amino acids. The CDR3 sequence is CASSPPTGFPLEQYF. In DNA form, the CDR3 reads TGTGCCAGCAGTCCTCCCACAGGATTCCCCTTGGAGCAGTACTTC. Drawing the rest from reference TRBV28 and TRBJ2-7, the complete variable domain is DVKVTQSSRYLVKRTGEKVFLECVQDMDHENMFWYRQDPGLGLRLIYFSYDVKMKEKGDIPEGYSVSREKKERFSLILESASTNQTSMYLCASSPPTGFPLEQYFGPGTRLTVT.

V is TRBV18 and J is TRBJ2-7; a possible D gene is TRBD2 (7 bases). CDR3 length equals 16 residues. The V end lost 2 bases, the J end lost 0 bases, and 14 bases lay between the germline ends. Per the germline V gene, CDR1 is KGHSH and CDR2 is LQKENI. The DNA of the CDR3 is TGTGCCAGCTCACCAAAGTCCGGGGGGCACTCCTACGAGCAGTACTTC. Residues: CASSPKSGGHSYEQYF. The full variable domain, in which reference TRBV18 and TRBJ2-7 provide the parts outside the CDR3, is NAGVMQNPRHLVRRRGQEARLRCSPMKGHSHVYWYRQLPEEGLKFMVYLQKENIIDESGMPKERFSAEFPKEGPSILRIQQVVRGDSAAYFCASSPKSGGHSYEQYFGPGTRLTVT.

This clone is a singleton in its sample. The rearrangement uses TRBV29-1 and TRBJ2-3; TRBD2 agrees at 8 bases. V lost 8 bases and J lost 5; bases outside the gene matches: 18. There are 16 residues in the CDR3. Germline assignment: CDR1 SQVTM and CDR2 ANQGSEA. CDR3 sequence reads: CSSGRIAGPEGDTQYF. DNA for the CDR3: TGCAGCTCCGGTAGGATAGCGGGACCGGAGGGAGATACGCAGTATTTT.

The chain is built from TRBV6-1 and TRBJ2-6; a weak D match, TRBD1 (5 bases). Trimming removed 2 bases at V and 2 bases at J, with 13 bases between. The CDR3 is made up of 17 amino acids. Germline CDR1 MNHNS, CDR2 SASEGT. DNA for the CDR3: TGTGCCAGCAGTGAAAGAATGACAGCAGCTGGGGCCAACGTCCTGACTTTC. Amino acid sequence: CASSERMTAAGANVLTF.